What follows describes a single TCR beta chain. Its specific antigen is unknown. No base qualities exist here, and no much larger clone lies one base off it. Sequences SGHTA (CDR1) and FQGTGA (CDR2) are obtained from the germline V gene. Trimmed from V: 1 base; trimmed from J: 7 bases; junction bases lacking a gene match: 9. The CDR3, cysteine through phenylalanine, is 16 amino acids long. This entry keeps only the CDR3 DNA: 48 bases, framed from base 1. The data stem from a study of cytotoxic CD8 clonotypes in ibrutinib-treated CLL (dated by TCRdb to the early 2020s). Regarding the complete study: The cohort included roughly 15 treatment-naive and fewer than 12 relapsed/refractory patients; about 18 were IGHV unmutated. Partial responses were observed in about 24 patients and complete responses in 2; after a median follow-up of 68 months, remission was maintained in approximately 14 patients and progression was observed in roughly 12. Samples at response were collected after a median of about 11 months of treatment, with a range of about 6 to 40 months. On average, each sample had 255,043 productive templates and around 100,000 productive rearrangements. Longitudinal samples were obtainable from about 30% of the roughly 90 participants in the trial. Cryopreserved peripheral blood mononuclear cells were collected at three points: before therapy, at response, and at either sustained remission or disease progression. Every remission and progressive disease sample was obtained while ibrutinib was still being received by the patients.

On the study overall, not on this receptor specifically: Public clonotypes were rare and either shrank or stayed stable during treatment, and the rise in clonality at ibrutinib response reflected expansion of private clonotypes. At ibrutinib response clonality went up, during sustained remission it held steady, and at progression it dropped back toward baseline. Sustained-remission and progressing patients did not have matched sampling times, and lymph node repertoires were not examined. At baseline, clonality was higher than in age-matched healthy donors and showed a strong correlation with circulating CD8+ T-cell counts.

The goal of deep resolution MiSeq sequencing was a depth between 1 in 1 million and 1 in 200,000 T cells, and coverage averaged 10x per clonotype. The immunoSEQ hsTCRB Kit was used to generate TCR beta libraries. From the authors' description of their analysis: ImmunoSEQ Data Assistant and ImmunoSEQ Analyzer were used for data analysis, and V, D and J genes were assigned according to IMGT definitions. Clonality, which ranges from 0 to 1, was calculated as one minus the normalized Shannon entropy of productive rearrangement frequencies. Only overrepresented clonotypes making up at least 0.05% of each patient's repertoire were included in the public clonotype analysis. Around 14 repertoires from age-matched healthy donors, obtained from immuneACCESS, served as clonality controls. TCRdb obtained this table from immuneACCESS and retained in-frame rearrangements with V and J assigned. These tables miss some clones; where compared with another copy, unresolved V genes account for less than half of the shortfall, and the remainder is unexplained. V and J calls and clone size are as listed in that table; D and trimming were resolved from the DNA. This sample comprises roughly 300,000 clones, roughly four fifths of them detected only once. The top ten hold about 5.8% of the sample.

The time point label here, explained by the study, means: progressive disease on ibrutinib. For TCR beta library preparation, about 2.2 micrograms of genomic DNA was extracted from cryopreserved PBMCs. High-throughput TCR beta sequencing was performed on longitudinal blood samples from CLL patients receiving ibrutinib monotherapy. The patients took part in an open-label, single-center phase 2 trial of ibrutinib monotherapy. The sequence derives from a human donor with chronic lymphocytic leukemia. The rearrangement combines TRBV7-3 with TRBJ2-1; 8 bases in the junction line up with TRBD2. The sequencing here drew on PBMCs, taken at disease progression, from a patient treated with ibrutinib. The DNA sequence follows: TGTGCCAGCAGCTTAAGGGTCGGGAGGGCCGGAAATGAGCAGTTCTTC. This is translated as CASSLRVGRAGNEQFF.